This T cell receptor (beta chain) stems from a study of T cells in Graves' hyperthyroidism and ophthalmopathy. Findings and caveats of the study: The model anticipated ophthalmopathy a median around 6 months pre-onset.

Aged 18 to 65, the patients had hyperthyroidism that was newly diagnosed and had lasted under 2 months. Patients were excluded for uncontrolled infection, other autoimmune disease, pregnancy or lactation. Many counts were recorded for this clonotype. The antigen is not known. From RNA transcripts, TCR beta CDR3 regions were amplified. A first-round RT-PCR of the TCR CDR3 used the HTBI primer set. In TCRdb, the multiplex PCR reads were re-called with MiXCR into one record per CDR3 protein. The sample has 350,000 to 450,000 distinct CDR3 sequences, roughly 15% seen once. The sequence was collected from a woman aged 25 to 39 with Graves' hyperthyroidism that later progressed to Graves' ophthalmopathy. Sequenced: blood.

The CDR3 sequence: CASSWGDRGGNQPQHF. CDR3 nucleotides: TGTGCCAGCAGTTGGGGGGACAGGGGCGGTAATCAGCCCCAGCATTTT. The V and J genes are TRBV6-2 or TRBV6-3 and TRBJ1-5, with TRBD1 matching over 10 bases. The CDR3 totals 16 residues. J lost 4 bases, V lost 4 bases, and 7 bases had no gene match. CDR1 is MNHEY, CDR2 SVGEGT, per germline.